These T cell receptor beta chains were read from a single sample in a study of T cell responses to AZD1222 COVID-19 vaccine. This table comes from immunoSEQ multiplex PCR, and its TCRdb copy is limited to in-frame clones, with some not included. Found here are approximately 300,000 clones, about 94% of them singletons; the top ten hold 0.55%. The source material was peripheral blood, sampled 28 days after the second AZD1222 dose. Receptor source: an adult who received the AZD1222 COVID-19 vaccine. CDR3s include the opening cysteine and the closing phenylalanine or tryptophan. The order of the fields is D gene, clone size, J gene, V gene, CDR3 length, CDR3 protein, CDR3 DNA. The D gene is left open where the match is weak. Part of the rows lack a size; the others show once, few, many or a class for expanded clones.

>NA|NA|TRBJ2-7|TRBV6-5|12
CASSYLGNEQYF
TGTGCCAGCAGTTACCTGGGGAACGAGCAGTACTTC
>NA|NA|TRBJ1-2|TRBV7-9|10
CASSTDGDTF
TGTGCCAGCAGCACAGACGGGGACACCTTC
>NA|NA|TRBJ1-2|TRBV21-1|12
CASSKVGEGYTF
TGTGCCAGCAGCAAAGTTGGGGAAGGCTACACCTTC
>NA|NA|TRBJ2-2|TRBV19|16
CASSIDVGGWDGELFF
TGTGCCAGTAGTATAGATGTCGGGGGATGGGACGGGGAGCTGTTTTTT
>NA|NA|TRBJ2-7|TRBV12-5|16
CASGLVEDPRGREQYF
TGTGCTAGTGGTTTGGTCGAAGACCCCCGGGGGAGGGAGCAGTACTTC
>NA|NA|TRBJ1-6|TRBV5-4|16
CASSSTGGSYNSPLHF
TGTGCCAGCAGCTCTACGGGAGGATCCTATAATTCACCCCTCCACTTT
>TRBD2|NA|TRBJ2-5|TRBV2|16
CASSTSGGDGWETQYF
TGTGCCAGCAGTACGAGCGGGGGGGATGGATGGGAGACCCAGTACTTC
>NA|NA|TRBJ1-1|TRBV27|15
CASSFSPRANTEAFF
TGTGCCAGCAGTTTTTCGCCTCGGGCGAACACTGAAGCTTTCTTT
>NA|NA|TRBJ1-4|TRBV14|15
CASSQEARTNEKLFF
TGTGCCAGCAGCCAAGAGGCCCGGACTAATGAAAAACTGTTTTTT
>TRBD2|NA|TRBJ2-1|TRBV29-1|14
CSVEISGGGNEQFF
TGCAGCGTTGAGATCTCCGGGGGGGGCAATGAGCAGTTCTTC
>NA|NA|TRBJ2-7|TRBV3-1/TRBV3-2|14
CASSHLARSSEQYF
TGTGCCAGCAGCCATCTTGCTAGATCAAGCGAGCAGTACTTC
>NA|NA|TRBJ2-5|TRBV29-1|14
CSVPRDTHQETQYF
TGCAGCGTCCCCCGGGACACCCACCAAGAGACCCAGTACTTC
>TRBD1|NA|TRBJ1-2|TRBV2|11
CATGQGASYTF
TGTGCCACAGGACAGGGGGCAAGCTACACCTTC
>TRBD1|NA|TRBJ2-7|TRBV4-2|16
CASSQVFRDRDREQYF
TGTGCCAGCAGCCAAGTTTTCCGTGACAGGGACCGCGAGCAGTACTTC
>TRBD2|NA|TRBJ2-4|TRBV19|16
CASSLAGGQGKNIQYF
TGTGCCAGTAGTCTAGCGGGAGGGCAGGGCAAAAACATTCAGTACTTC
>TRBD1|NA|TRBJ1-2|TRBV7-2|14
CATERGQGVNGYTF
TGTGCCACCGAAAGGGGACAGGGGGTAAATGGCTACACCTTC
>TRBD1|few|TRBJ2-2|TRBV27|16
CASSFWGQGSTGELFF
TGTGCCAGCAGTTTTTGGGGACAGGGAAGCACCGGGGAGCTGTTTTTT
>NA|NA|TRBJ2-2|TRBV9|15
CASSVDVGAAGELFF
TGTGCCAGCAGCGTAGATGTCGGGGCGGCCGGGGAGCTGTTTTTT
>NA|few|TRBJ2-7|TRBV5-4|13
CASSPGPVHEQYF
TGTGCCAGCAGCCCCGGACCGGTCCACGAGCAGTACTTC
>NA|NA|TRBJ1-2|TRBV28|14
CASSPRGWSYGYTF
TGTGCCAGCAGTCCCAGAGGCTGGAGCTATGGCTACACCTTC
>NA|once|TRBJ2-3|TRBV29-1|13
CSVQGTLPDTQYF
TGCAGCGTCCAGGGAACCCTTCCAGATACGCAGTATTTT
>NA|once|TRBJ2-1|TRBV5-1|14
CASSLAPGADEQFF
TGCGCCAGCAGCTTGGCGCCCGGGGCGGATGAGCAGTTCTTC
>NA|NA|TRBJ2-2|TRBV4-1|15
CASSHVALNTGELFF
TGCGCCAGCAGCCATGTAGCGCTGAACACCGGGGAGCTGTTTTTT
>NA|NA|TRBJ1-3|TRBV7-9|16
CASSFAQGSSGNTIYF
TGTGCCAGCAGTTTTGCCCAGGGATCCTCTGGAAACACCATATATTTT
>NA|NA|TRBJ1-3|TRBV5-1|15
CASSGHPNSGNTIYF
TGCGCCAGTTCGGGACACCCAAACTCTGGAAACACCATATATTTT